A single sample gave rise to the 20 T cell receptor beta chains below, sequenced in a study of cytomegalovirus exposure and HLA in healthy donors. The PCR employed 60 Vbeta primers together with 13 Jbeta primers. Method: immunoSEQ multiplex PCR; TCRdb's copy keeps in-frame clones and lacks some. Of 55,000 to 70,000 clones detected, 70% appear once; the ten largest clones hold around 19%. Sample: PBMCs. Receptors originate from a woman aged 55-70 years in good health and CMV-seropositive.

This clone has more than one count but fewer than ten. This chain joins TRBV5-1 and TRBJ1-2, with TRBD1 matching 11 bases. V lost 3 bases to trimming and J lost 3 bases; unmatched junction nucleotides: 28. Germline CDR1 and CDR2: SGHRS and YFSETQ. The CDR3 has 23 amino acids. The CDR3 DNA follows: TGCGCCAGCAGCTCGATCCTCGTTGGGGACAGGGGGAAAAGTTTCCGACTCGACTATGGCTACACCTTC. Translating it yields CASSSILVGDRGKSFRLDYGYTF.

The chain uses TRBV4-1 and TRBJ1-1; D gene ambiguous. The germline V gene encodes CDR1 MGHRA and CDR2 YSYEKL. V shed 6 bases and J shed 6 bases, with 17 bases lying between them. This CDR3 has 14 residues. This CDR3 is CASRITGQVSEAFF. The CDR3 DNA is TGCGCCAGCAGAATTACGGGTCAAGTCTCTGAAGCTTTCTTT.

The chain is built from TRBV7-2 and TRBJ2-5; TRBD2 matches 8 bases. The CDR3 contains 15 residues. CDR1 and CDR2 (germline): SGHTA, FQGNSA. Germline trimming cut 5 bases from V and 5 bases from J; bases unmatched to any gene: 10. Written as DNA, the CDR3 is TGTGCCAGCAGCCTAGGGGGTAGCGGGGTGGAGACCCAGTACTTC. This codes for CASSLGGSGVETQYF.

The chain joins TRBV7-2 to TRBJ1-2, with D uncertain. The V gene lost 5 bases and the J gene lost 4 bases, with 8 bases spanning the gap. CDR3 length: 12 amino acids. Per the germline V gene, CDR1 is SGHTA and CDR2 is FQGNSA. The CDR3 nucleotides read TGTGCCAGCAGCGCTCACTCCTATGGCTACACCTTC. This sequence encodes CASSAHSYGYTF.

J is TRBJ1-1 and V is TRBV5-6, with no clear D. Deletions cut 0 bases from V and 4 bases from J, with 10 bases between. Germline CDR1 is SGHDT and CDR2 is YYEEEE. The CDR3 consists of 14 residues. The CDR3 nucleotides are TGTGCCAGCAGCTTGGGATCGGGGAGCACTGAAGCTTTCTTT. Amino acids: CASSLGSGSTEAFF.

J is TRBJ2-7 and V is TRBV5-6; D is perhaps TRBD1 (5 bases). Germline assignment: CDR1 SGHDT and CDR2 YYEEEE. CDR3 length: 12 amino acids. The germline V and J ends were trimmed by 1 base and 6 bases, with 8 bases remaining between them. The CDR3 sequence: CASSLFRGEQYF. Here the CDR3 DNA reads TGTGCCAGCAGCTTGTTTAGGGGCGAGCAGTACTTC.

This chain links TRBV4-3 with TRBJ2-1; weak D call: TRBD1 (6 bases). Between the trimmed V and J ends, which lost 0 bases and 6 bases, there was a span of 9 bases. The CDR3 runs 14 residues. Germline V lookup: CDR1 LGHNA, CDR2 YSLEER. The CDR3 loop reads CASSQEWGLNEQFF. DNA of the CDR3: TGCGCCAGCAGCCAAGAGTGGGGGCTCAATGAGCAGTTCTTC.

This clone has only a few counts. The chain employs TRBV4-3 and TRBJ1-5; D might be TRBD1 (6 bases). V was trimmed by 1 base and J by 3 bases, leaving 13 bases between them. The CDR3 length is 16 residues. Germline V gene sequence: CDR1 LGHNA, CDR2 YSLEER. The CDR3 region has the DNA TGCGCCAGCAGCCAAGGGTTAGGGGGAGCCAATCAGCCCCAGCATTTT. It codes for CASSQGLGGANQPQHF.

The chain is built from TRBV6-6 and TRBJ2-5; TRBD1 matches 8 bases. The J call is doubtful: the DNA matches TRBJ2-7 better. The CDR3 has 12 amino acids. Germline V gene data show CDR1 as MNHNY and CDR2 as SVGAGI (reference sequence). The CDR3 loop is CASSTGGYEQYF. CDR3 bases: TGTGCCAGCAGTACAGGGGGCTACGAGCAGTACTTC.

This clone was detected a few times. The V call is TRBV5-4, the J call TRBJ2-7, with D possibly matching TRBD2 (6 bases). Trimming removed 1 base from V and 4 bases from J, with 12 bases in between. This CDR3 comprises 14 residues. Looked up from germline, CDR1 is SGHNT and CDR2 is YYREEE (reference sequence). This CDR3 reads CASSLMGGRYEQYF. Written as DNA, the CDR3 is TGTGCCAGCAGCTTGATGGGGGGACGGTACGAGCAGTACTTC. Based on the CDR3 plus reference TRBV5-4 and TRBJ2-7, the full variable domain is ETGVTQSPTHLIKTRGQQVTLRCSSQSGHNTVSWYQQALGQGPQFIFQYYREEENGRGNFPPRFSGLQFPNYSSELNVNALELDDSALYLCASSLMGGRYEQYFGPGTRLTVT.

This clone was detected a few times. The chain has TRBV6-5 and TRBJ1-3, with a weak D call TRBD1 (6 bases). V was cut by 4 bases and J by 1 base, with 14 bases left in between. CDR3 length: 16 residues. Per germline, CDR1 MNHEY and CDR2 SVGAGI. DNA for the CDR3: TGTGCCAGCAGTTTCTCCTCAGGGGCATCTGGAAACACCATATATTTT. It codes for CASSFSSGASGNTIYF.

The rearrangement uses TRBV13 and TRBJ2-5, with D perhaps TRBD1 (6 bases). The closer fit of TRBJ2-7 to the DNA end suggests the J call may be wrong. This CDR3 is 14 amino acids long. Per the germline V gene, CDR1 is PRHDT and CDR2 is FYEKMQ (reference sequence). The CDR3 DNA reads as TGTGCCAGCAGCTGGCGGACAGCCTCCTACGAGCAGTACTTC. Its protein product is CASSWRTASYEQYF.

The V gene is TRBV18, the J gene TRBJ1-6, with TRBD1 identical over 7 bases. The length of the CDR3 is 15 residues. Germline CDR1 and CDR2: KGHSH and LQKENI. The V gene end was trimmed by 2 bases and the J gene end by 6 bases; junction bases not matched to a gene: 4. The CDR3 loop is CASSPSTGINSPLHF. For the CDR3, the DNA is TGTGCCAGCTCACCATCGACAGGGATTAATTCACCCCTCCACTTT.

This chain uses TRBV7-9 with TRBJ1-3; D ambiguous. V lost 2 bases and J 1 base, leaving 18 bases between the germline ends. This CDR3 is built from 18 residues. Germline loops: CDR1 SEHNR, CDR2 FQNEAQ (reference sequence). CDR3 loop: CASSLKVTTGKSGNTIYF. The DNA of the CDR3 is TGTGCCAGCAGCTTAAAAGTTACAACGGGGAAGTCTGGAAACACCATATATTTT.

The chain carries TRBV5-4 and TRBJ1-1; 9 bases align to TRBD1. Germline CDR1 reads SGHNT; CDR2 reads YYREEE (reference sequence). Losses at the gene ends were 4 bases for V and 5 bases for J; bases not matched to a gene: 3. This CDR3 has 13 residues. This CDR3 is CASSTTGGTEAFF. The CDR3 DNA reads as TGTGCCAGCAGCACGACAGGGGGGACTGAAGCTTTCTTT. The complete variable domain, with remaining parts taken from reference TRBV5-4 and TRBJ1-1, reads ETGVTQSPTHLIKTRGQQVTLRCSSQSGHNTVSWYQQALGQGPQFIFQYYREEENGRGNFPPRFSGLQFPNYSSELNVNALELDDSALYLCASSTTGGTEAFFGQGTRLTVV.

The gene calls are TRBV6-5 and TRBJ1-1, with unresolved D. Trimming took off 6 bases at V and 7 bases at J, with 18 bases between the two ends. The CDR3 has 14 amino acids. Germline CDR1 reads MNHEY; CDR2 reads SVGAGI. For the CDR3, the DNA is TGTGCCAGCAGAGAGGGCCCAACTGCCAATGAAGCTTTCTTT. It is translated as CASREGPTANEAFF.

This rearrangement joins TRBV28 to TRBJ1-2; 9 bases fit TRBD1. J lost 4 bases, V lost 8 bases, and 8 bases had no gene match. Germline V gives CDR1 MDHEN, CDR2 SYDVKM. This CDR3 has 14 amino acids. The CDR3 loop reads CASGVQGAGYGYTF. The CDR3 bases are TGTGCCAGCGGAGTACAGGGGGCAGGCTATGGCTACACCTTC.

The chain joins TRBV21-1 to TRBJ2-2; the table's D call TRBD2 went unverified against the DNA. TRBV21-1 is marked as a pseudogene. This CDR3 spans 20 amino acids. CDR3 DNA sequence: TGTGCCAGCTTAGCTTGGGCATTGAAGCGGGGGGGTGGTTCGGTAGGGGAGCTGTTTTTT. Protein product: CASLAWALKRGGGSVGELFF.

J is TRBJ1-2 and V is TRBV2; D might be TRBD1 (5 bases). V shed 7 bases and J shed 2 bases, with 17 bases lying between them. The CDR3 contains 15 residues. Per germline, CDR1 SNHLY and CDR2 FYNNEI. In DNA, the CDR3 is TGTGCCAGCATTGAGGGTCCAGGGCAGAACTATGGCTACACCTTC. As protein: CASIEGPGQNYGYTF.

This rearrangement joins TRBV19 to TRBJ2-5, with 8 bases that match TRBD1. The CDR3 covers 14 residues. Looked up from germline, CDR1 is LNHDA and CDR2 is SQIVND (reference sequence). V trimming: 4 bases; J trimming: 11 bases; junction bases outside the gene matches: 12. The CDR3 loop reads CASSTQGGRQVQYF. The CDR3 DNA reads as TGTGCCAGTAGTACACAGGGGGGTCGACAAGTTCAGTACTTC. The full variable domain, its missing parts supplied by reference TRBV19 and TRBJ2-5, is DGGITQSPKYLFRKEGQNVTLSCEQNLNHDAMYWYRQDPGQGLRLIYYSQIVNDFQKGDIAEGYSVSREKKESFPLTVTSAQKNPTAFYLCASSTQGGRQVQYFGPGTRLLVL.